The present TCR beta chain was sequenced within a study of identical twins. General observations from the study: Without tracking the same donors, conclusions rested on cross-sectional statistical analysis. Among beta out-of-frame sequences, excess sharing between twins appeared weaker. Cord blood's abundant beta clonotypes had fewer insertions, unlike memory repertoires.

TCRdb called the 5' RACE reads again in MiXCR, with one record for every CDR3 protein. Here the sample spans around 340,000 distinct CDR3 sequences, 9% to 15% being singletons. This CDR3 comprises 14 residues. With 6 bases clipped from V and 5 bases from J, the junction kept 13 bases outside the gene matches. From germline, CDR1 is DFQATT and CDR2 SNEGSKA (reference sequence). Comments on this clonotype: Its antigen is undetermined.

In addition, the sample was reused for a study of yellow fever vaccine responses in identical twins.

V gene TRBV20-1 combines with J gene TRBJ2-7; TRBD2 aligns across 7 bases. The source of this sequence is a woman between 18 and 29 years old in good health. Sequencing input: CD8+ T cells sorted from blood. CDR3 nucleotides: TGCAGTGCCACCAATGGGGGAGGGCCCGACGAGCAGTACTTC. Translation gives CSATNGGGPDEQYF.